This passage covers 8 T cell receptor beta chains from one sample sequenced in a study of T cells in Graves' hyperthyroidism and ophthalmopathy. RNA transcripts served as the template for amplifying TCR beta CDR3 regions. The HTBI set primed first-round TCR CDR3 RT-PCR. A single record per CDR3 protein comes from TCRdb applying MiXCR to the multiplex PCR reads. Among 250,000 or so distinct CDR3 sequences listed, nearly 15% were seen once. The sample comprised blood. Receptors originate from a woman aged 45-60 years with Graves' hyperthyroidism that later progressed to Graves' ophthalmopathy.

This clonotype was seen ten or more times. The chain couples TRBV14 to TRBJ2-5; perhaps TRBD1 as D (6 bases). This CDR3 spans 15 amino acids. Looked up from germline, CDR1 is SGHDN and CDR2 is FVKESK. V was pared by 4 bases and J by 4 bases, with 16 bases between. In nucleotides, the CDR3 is TGTGCCAGCAGCCTCGAATCGGACAGACCAGAGACCCAGTACTTC. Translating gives CASSLESDRPETQYF.

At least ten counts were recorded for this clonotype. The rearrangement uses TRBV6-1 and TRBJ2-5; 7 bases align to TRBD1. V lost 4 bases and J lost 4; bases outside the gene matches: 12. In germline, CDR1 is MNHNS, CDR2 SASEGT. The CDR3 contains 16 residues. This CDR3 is CASSAYRGQPRETQYF. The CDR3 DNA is TGTGCCAGCAGTGCGTACAGGGGACAGCCCCGAGAGACCCAGTACTTC.

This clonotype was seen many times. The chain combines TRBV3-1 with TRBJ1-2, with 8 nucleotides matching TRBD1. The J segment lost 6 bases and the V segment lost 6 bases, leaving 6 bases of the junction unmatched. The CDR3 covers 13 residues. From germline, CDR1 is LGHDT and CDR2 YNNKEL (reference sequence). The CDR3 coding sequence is TGTGCCAGCAGGCGACCAGGGGGCAATGGCTACACCTTC. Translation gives CASRRPGGNGYTF.

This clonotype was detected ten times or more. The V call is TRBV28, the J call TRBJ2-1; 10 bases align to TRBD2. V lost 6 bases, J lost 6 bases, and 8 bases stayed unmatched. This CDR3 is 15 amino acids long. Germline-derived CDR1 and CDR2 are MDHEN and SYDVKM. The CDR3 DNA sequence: TGTGCCAGCAGCCCGGGACTAGCGTTGGGCAATGAGCAGTTCTTC. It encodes CASSPGLALGNEQFF.

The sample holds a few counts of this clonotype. In nucleotides, the CDR3 is TGTGCCAGCAGTTCCGCTATGCCCTCACTAGACTCGGTGTTCCCGAATGAGCAGTTCTTC. It specifies CASSSAMPSLDSVFPNEQFF. The genes are TRBV6-1 and TRBJ2-1, with D possibly matching TRBD2 (5 bases). Germline V gives CDR1 MNHNS, CDR2 SASEGT. The length of the CDR3 is 20 residues. V was shortened by 5 bases and J by 7 bases, with 33 bases between the two germline ends.

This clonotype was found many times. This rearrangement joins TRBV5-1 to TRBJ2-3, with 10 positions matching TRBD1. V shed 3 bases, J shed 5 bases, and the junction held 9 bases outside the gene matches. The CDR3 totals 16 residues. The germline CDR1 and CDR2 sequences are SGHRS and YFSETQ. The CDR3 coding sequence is TGCGCCAGCAGCTCAAGAGGGACAGGGGTCGGAGATACGCAGTATTTT. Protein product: CASSSRGTGVGDTQYF.

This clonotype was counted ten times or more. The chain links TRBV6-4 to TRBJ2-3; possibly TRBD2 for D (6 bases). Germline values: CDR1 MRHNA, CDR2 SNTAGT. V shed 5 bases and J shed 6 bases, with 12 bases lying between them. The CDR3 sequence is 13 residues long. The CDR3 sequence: CASSTSSADTQYF. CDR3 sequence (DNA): TGTGCCAGCAGTACGTCTAGCGCGGATACGCAGTATTTT.

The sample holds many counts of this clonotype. The CDR3 region has the DNA TGTGCCAGCTCTGGGAGGGCGGGACCAGATACGCAGTATTTT. Amino acids: CASSGRAGPDTQYF. This chain uses TRBV12-3 or TRBV12-4 with TRBJ2-3; TRBD2 matches 7 bases. The CDR3 contains 14 residues. V trimming: 8 bases; J trimming: 4 bases; junction bases outside the gene matches: 9.